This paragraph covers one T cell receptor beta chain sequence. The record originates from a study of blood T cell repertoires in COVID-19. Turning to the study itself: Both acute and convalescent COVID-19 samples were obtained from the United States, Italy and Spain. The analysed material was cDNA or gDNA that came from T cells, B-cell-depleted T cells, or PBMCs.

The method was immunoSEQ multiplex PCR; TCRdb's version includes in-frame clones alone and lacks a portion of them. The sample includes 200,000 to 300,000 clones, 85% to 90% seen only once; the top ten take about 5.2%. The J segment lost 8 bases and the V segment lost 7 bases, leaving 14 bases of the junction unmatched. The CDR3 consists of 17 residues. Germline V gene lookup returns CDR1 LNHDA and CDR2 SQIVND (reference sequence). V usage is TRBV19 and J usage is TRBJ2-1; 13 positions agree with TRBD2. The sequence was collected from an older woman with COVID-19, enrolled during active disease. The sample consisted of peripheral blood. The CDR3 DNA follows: TGTGCCAGTACCACCGACCGACTAGCGGGAGGTCTTGATGAGCAGTTCTTC. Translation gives CASTTDRLAGGLDEQFF.